These 3 T cell receptor beta chains originate from one sample sequenced in a study of T-cell memory formation after mild COVID-19 (dated by TCRdb to the early 2020s). The library relied on 5' RACE. The instrument was an Illumina NovaSeq 6000. TCRdb reanalyzed the raw reads on its own, using fastp at Q25 for trimming and MiXCR for clone calling, and kept in-frame beta chains. Each CDR3 protein gets just one entry, which takes the most common genes and DNA from the rows behind it. This sample holds about 140,000 distinct CDR3 sequences; 11% to 15% were observed only once. The leading ten clones occupy approximately 30% of the sample. Input material: PBMCs or a T cell subset sorted from them (not recorded which). The receptors come from an adult woman who had mild COVID-19 (a few samples of this study predate the infection). The sample titles of this study are shuffled in the database, so cell type and time point are left out; the donor was told from shared clones.

The chain joins TRBV19 to TRBJ1-1; D ambiguous. From germline, CDR1 is LNHDA and CDR2 SQIVND (reference sequence). Deletions cut 10 bases from V and 1 base from J, with 10 bases between. The CDR3 contains 12 residues. CDR3 bases: TGTGCCATAAGTACGGGGAACACTGAAGCTTTCTTT. Translating gives CAISTGNTEAFF.

The rearrangement uses TRBV7-8 and TRBJ1-1, with D possibly TRBD1 on 5 matching bases. V was cut by 5 bases and J by 0 bases, with 19 bases left in between. Germline-derived CDR1 and CDR2 are SGHVS and FQNEAQ. The CDR3 has 17 residues. The CDR3, as DNA: TGTGCCAGCAGCCTTAGATACGCGGGGCCCATGAACACTGAAGCTTTCTTT. It yields the protein CASSLRYAGPMNTEAFF.

In its sample, this clonotype was seen a few times. The gene calls are TRBV20-1 and TRBJ1-1; 9 bases match TRBD1. Trimming took 5 bases from V and 3 from J; bases not matched to a gene: 7. There are 14 residues in the CDR3. Germline assignment: CDR1 DFQATT and CDR2 SNEGSKA (reference sequence). In DNA, the CDR3 is TGCAGTGCTGGGACAGGGTATGTAGACACTGAAGCTTTCTTT. Protein sequence: CSAGTGYVDTEAFF.